What follows is one T cell receptor (beta chain) and its context. This record comes from a study of control samples from healthy donors and cancer patients. Assay: immunoSEQ multiplex PCR; the TCRdb copy retains only in-frame clones and omits some. The sample consists of around 93,000 clones, 70% to 90% of them appearing once. The sequenced sample consisted of blood. This TCR was recovered from a man younger than 45 in good health.

The CDR3 loop is CASSLTSPTYEQYF. The CDR3 bases are TGTGCCAGCAGTTTGACTAGCCCAACCTACGAGCAGTACTTC. This chain uses TRBV6-2 or TRBV6-3 with TRBJ2-7; 7 bases line up with TRBD2. This CDR3 has 14 amino acids. The germline V gene encodes CDR1 MNHEY and CDR2 SVGEGT. The trim removed 4 bases at V and 2 bases at J, leaving 5 bases unmatched.